This entry lists 2 T cell receptor beta chains sequenced from one sample in a study of blood T cell repertoires in COVID-19. Sequenced by immunoSEQ multiplex PCR; TCRdb stores in-frame clones only, minus some. The sample consists of 50,000 or so clones, 65% to 85% of them appearing once. Material for sequencing was peripheral blood. These receptors were obtained from an older man with acute or convalescent COVID-19.

J is TRBJ1-2 and V is TRBV3-1 (or the pseudogene TRBV3-2); D is perhaps TRBD1 (5 bases). The CDR3 contains 15 residues. In germline, CDR1 is LGHDT, CDR2 YNNKEL (reference sequence). Trimming left V 1 base short and J 2 bases short, with 11 bases between. For the CDR3, the DNA is TGTGCCAGCAGCCAAGTTACAGGCGGCAACTATGGCTACACCTTC. Amino acid sequence: CASSQVTGGNYGYTF.

The chain combines TRBV6-5 with TRBJ2-1; a possible D gene is TRBD2 (6 bases). The CDR3 has 13 amino acids. Per germline, CDR1 MNHEY and CDR2 SVGAGI. V shed 4 bases and J shed 9 bases, with 13 bases lying between them. The CDR3 protein is CASSWLAKGEQFF. CDR3 bases: TGTGCCAGCAGTTGGCTAGCGAAAGGTGAGCAGTTCTTC.